This passage covers 15 T cell receptor beta chains from one sample sequenced in a study of regulatory T cells in long-lasting Graves disease. Arm-PCR of CDR3 regions and iRepertoire HTBI primers were used to build TCR beta libraries. Using its own MiXCR run on the multiplex PCR reads, TCRdb lists one record per CDR3 protein. The table records 500,000 to 700,000 distinct CDR3 sequences, about 30% of them present only once. Described time point: persistent/refractory GD, antithyroid drugs over 5 years with positive TRAb. The authors made the TCR library using RNA they extracted from PBMCs. The input for sequencing was peripheral blood mononuclear cells (PBMCs), taken when the disease was refractory, from a patient treated with antithyroid drugs. The source is a female donor with Graves disease.

The chain employs TRBV9 and TRBJ2-5; a weak D match, TRBD2 (6 bases). The germline V gene has CDR1 SGDLS and CDR2 YYNGEE. The CDR3 consists of 13 residues. Trimming stripped 0 bases from V and 4 bases from J, with 7 bases between. The CDR3 here is CASSVELAETQYF. DNA for the CDR3: TGTGCCAGCAGCGTAGAACTAGCAGAGACCCAGTACTTC. Drawing the rest from reference TRBV9 and TRBJ2-5, the complete variable domain is DSGVTQTPKHLITATGQRVTLRCSPRSGDLSVYWYQQSLDQGLQFLIQYYNGEERAKGNILERFSAQQFPDLHSELNLSSLELGDSALYFCASSVELAETQYFGPGTRLLVL.

This clonotype appeared a few times. The chain uses TRBV6-1 and TRBJ2-1; TRBD2 matches at 7 bases. The CDR3 has 13 amino acids. V dropped 0 bases and J dropped 12; count of bases not matched to a gene: 5. The V gene's germline CDR1 is MNHNS and CDR2 SASEGT. Written as DNA, the CDR3 is TGTGCCAGCAGTGAAGCACGGCTAGCGGCGCAGTTCTTC. Its protein product is CASSEARLAAQFF.

The rearrangement links TRBV3-1 to TRBJ1-5; D is ambiguous. Germline-derived CDR1 and CDR2 are LGHDT and YNNKEL (reference sequence). Trimming took off 0 bases at V and 3 bases at J, with 9 bases between the two ends. This CDR3 comprises 15 residues. The CDR3 is CASSQDRGYNQPQHF. In nucleotides, the CDR3 is TGTGCCAGCAGCCAAGATCGAGGTTACAATCAGCCCCAGCATTTT.

This clonotype appeared a few times. The rearrangement uses TRBV5-1 and TRBJ2-7; D possibly corresponds to TRBD1 (6 bases). Deletions cut 0 bases from V and 5 bases from J, with 9 bases between. The V gene's germline CDR1 is SGHRS and CDR2 YFSETQ. There are 13 residues in the CDR3. The CDR3 DNA follows: TGCGCCAGCAGCTTGGGTCCAGGGGACGAGCAGTACTTC. Its protein is CASSLGPGDEQYF.

The rearrangement links TRBV10-3 to TRBJ2-5; D not certain. Per the germline V gene, CDR1 is ENHRY and CDR2 is SYGVKD. The V and J ends lost 0 bases and 3 bases respectively, with 23 bases between them. The CDR3 sequence is 19 residues long. The CDR3 coding sequence is TGTGCCATCAGTGAGTCATCGACCGGGTTACGGGCGGATAAAGAGACCCAGTACTTC. Encoded protein: CAISESSTGLRADKETQYF.

This clonotype was seen more than once but under ten times. The genes are TRBV2 and TRBJ1-1; D is unclear. Trimming took off 10 bases at V and 6 bases at J, with 21 bases between the two ends. CDR3 length: 14 residues. Germline CDR1 is SNHLY and CDR2 is FYNNEI. CDR3 in amino acids: CATTPKDVMAEAFF. The CDR3 coding sequence is TGTGCCACCACCCCTAAGGATGTGATGGCTGAAGCTTTCTTT.

This clonotype was found a few times. The chain is built from TRBV20-1 and TRBJ1-2; D is uncertain. The CDR3 length is 15 residues. Trimming took off 6 bases at V and 4 bases at J, with 21 bases between the two ends. Germline V lookup: CDR1 DFQATT, CDR2 SNEGSKA (reference sequence). The CDR3 region has the DNA TGCAGTGCCGCCCCCAGGACCCCCTCTTCCTATGGCTACACCTTC. It specifies CSAAPRTPSSYGYTF.

The chain recombines TRBV15 with TRBJ1-2; the D gene is possibly TRBD1 (6 bases). The CDR3 loop spans 17 amino acids. Trimming shortened V by 2 bases and J by 1 base, and 17 bases separated the two germline ends. Germline-derived CDR1 and CDR2 are LNHNV and YYDKDF (reference sequence). CDR3 sequence (DNA): TGTGCCACCAGCAGAAGTACGACAGGCCTCGTTAACTATGGCTACACCTTC. This encodes CATSRSTTGLVNYGYTF.

Only a few counts were recorded for this clonotype. The chain couples TRBV28 to TRBJ1-1; 7 nucleotides line up with TRBD1. V was clipped by 8 bases and J by 0 bases; unmatched bases: 9. The CDR3 extends over 15 amino acids. Germline CDR1 reads MDHEN; CDR2 reads SYDVKM. In nucleotides, the CDR3 is TGTGCCAGCGACCGACCCGGGACAGTGAACACTGAAGCTTTCTTT. It specifies CASDRPGTVNTEAFF.

This clonotype was observed at least ten times. This chain connects TRBV2 to TRBJ1-4; TRBD1 might be the D (6 bases). Germline CDR1 SNHLY, CDR2 FYNNEI. Trimming took off 0 bases at V and 7 bases at J, with 15 bases between the two ends. This CDR3 spans 16 amino acids. Written as DNA, the CDR3 is TGTGCCAGCAGTGAAGCGGTCAGGGGCGGAATTGAAAAACTGTTTTTT. Its translation is CASSEAVRGGIEKLFF.

The genes are TRBV19 and TRBJ1-1, with TRBD1 as a possible D gene (5 bases). The CDR3 is made up of 13 amino acids. V lost 4 bases and J 3 bases, leaving 9 bases between the germline ends. Looked up from germline, CDR1 is LNHDA and CDR2 is SQIVND (reference sequence). The CDR3 nucleotides read TGTGCCAGTAGTACTAGGGGTTACACTGAAGCTTTCTTT. The encoded protein is CASSTRGYTEAFF.

This clonotype showed up just a few times. The chain joins TRBV29-1 to TRBJ2-7; tentative D call: TRBD2 (6 bases). Trimming pared 7 bases from V and 5 bases from J, leaving 12 bases between. This CDR3 comprises 11 residues. Germline V CDR1 and CDR2: SQVTM, ANQGSEA. This chain's CDR3 is CSAGTVHEQYF. For the CDR3, the DNA is TGCAGCGCGGGGACTGTCCACGAGCAGTACTTC.

In this sample, this clonotype turned up a few times. The rearrangement uses TRBV19 and TRBJ1-2; TRBD1 aligns across 8 bases. The CDR3 extends over 15 amino acids. CDR1 and CDR2 from the germline V gene are LNHDA and SQIVND (reference sequence). V lost 0 bases and J lost 7; bases outside the gene matches: 7. The CDR3 DNA follows: TGTGCCAGTAGTATAGAGGCAGGGGGCGCCGGTGGCTACACCTTC. It codes for CASSIEAGGAGGYTF.

The sample holds a few counts of this clonotype. V and J are TRBV10-3 and TRBJ2-1; TRBD1 might be the D (6 bases). This CDR3 spans 13 amino acids. Trimming removed 6 bases from V and 9 bases from J, with 15 bases in between. Germline lookup yields CDR1 ENHRY and CDR2 SYGVKD. In DNA, the CDR3 is TGTGCCATCAGCACAGGGACGGGCGGTGAGCAGTTCTTC. Amino acid sequence: CAISTGTGGEQFF.

This clonotype has just a few counts. The rearrangement uses TRBV6-2 or TRBV6-3 and TRBJ1-4, with D perhaps TRBD1 (5 bases). Germline CDR1 MNHEY, CDR2 SVGEGT. Between the trimmed V and J ends, which lost 8 bases and 5 bases, there was a span of 12 bases. The CDR3 covers 13 residues. The CDR3 here is CASGRGRNEKLFF. The CDR3 nucleotides are TGTGCCAGCGGCCGGGGGAGGAATGAAAAACTGTTTTTT.